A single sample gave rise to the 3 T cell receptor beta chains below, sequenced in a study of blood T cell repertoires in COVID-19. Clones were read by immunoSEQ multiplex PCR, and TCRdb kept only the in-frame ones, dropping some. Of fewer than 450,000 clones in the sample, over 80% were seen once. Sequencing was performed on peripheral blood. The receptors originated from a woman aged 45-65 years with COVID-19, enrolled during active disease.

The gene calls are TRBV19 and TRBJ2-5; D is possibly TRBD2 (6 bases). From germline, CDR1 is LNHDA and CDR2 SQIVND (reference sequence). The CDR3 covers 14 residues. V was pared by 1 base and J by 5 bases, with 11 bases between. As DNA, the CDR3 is TGTGCCAGTAGTATAGGGGGGGTTATGGAGACCCAGTACTTC. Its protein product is CASSIGGVMETQYF.

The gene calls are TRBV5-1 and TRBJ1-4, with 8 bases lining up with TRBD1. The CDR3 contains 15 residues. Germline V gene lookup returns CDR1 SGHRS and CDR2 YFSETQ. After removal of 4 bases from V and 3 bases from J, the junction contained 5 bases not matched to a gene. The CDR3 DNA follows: TGCGCCAGCAGCGGGGGGACAGGAGCTAATGAAAAACTGTTTTTT. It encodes CASSGGTGANEKLFF.

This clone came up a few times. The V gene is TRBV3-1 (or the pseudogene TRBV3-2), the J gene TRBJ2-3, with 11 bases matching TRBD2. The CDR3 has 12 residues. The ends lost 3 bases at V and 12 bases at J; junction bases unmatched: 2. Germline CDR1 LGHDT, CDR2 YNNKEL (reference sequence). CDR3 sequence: CASSHTSGGQYF. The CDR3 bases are TGTGCCAGCAGCCACACTAGCGGGGGTCAGTATTTT.